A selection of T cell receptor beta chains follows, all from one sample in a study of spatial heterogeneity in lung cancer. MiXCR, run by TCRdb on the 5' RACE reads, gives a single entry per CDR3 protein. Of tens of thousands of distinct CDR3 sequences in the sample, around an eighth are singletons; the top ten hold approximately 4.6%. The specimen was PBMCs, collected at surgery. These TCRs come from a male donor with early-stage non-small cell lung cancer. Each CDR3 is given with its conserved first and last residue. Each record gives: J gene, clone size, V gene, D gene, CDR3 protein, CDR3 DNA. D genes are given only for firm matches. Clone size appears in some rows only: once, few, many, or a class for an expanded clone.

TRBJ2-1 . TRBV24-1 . CATRGTDRDNEQFF TGTGCCACCAGGGGCACCGACAGAGACAATGAGCAGTTCTTC
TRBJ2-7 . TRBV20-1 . CSALTGWNEQYF TGCAGTGCATTAACAGGGTGGAACGAGCAGTACTTC
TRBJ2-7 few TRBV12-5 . CASGSPGVPSEQYF TGTGCTAGTGGCTCACCCGGGGTCCCTAGCGAGCAGTACTTC
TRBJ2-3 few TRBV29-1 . CSVEDLKKDTQYF TGCAGCGTTGAAGATCTTAAGAAAGATACGCAGTATTTT
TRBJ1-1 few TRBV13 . CASSSRAVPSLNTEAFF TGTGCCAGCAGCTCCCGGGCGGTCCCGAGCCTGAACACTGAAGCTTTCTTT
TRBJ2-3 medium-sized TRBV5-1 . CASSLGVTQYF TGCGCCAGCAGCTTGGGGGTGACGCAGTATTTT
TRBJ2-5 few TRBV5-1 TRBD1 CASSQQPGQQETQYF TGCGCCAGCAGCCAACAGCCGGGACAGCAAGAGACCCAGTACTTC
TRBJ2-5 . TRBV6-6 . CASNSRGEETQYF TGTGCCAGCAATTCGAGGGGCGAGGAGACCCAGTACTTC
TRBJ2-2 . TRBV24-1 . CATSDRSSAGELFF TGTGCCACCAGTGACCGCTCTAGCGCCGGGGAGCTGTTTTTT
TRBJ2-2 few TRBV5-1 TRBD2 CASSPGGNTNTGELFF TGCGCCAGCAGCCCGGGAGGAAACACGAACACCGGGGAGCTGTTTTTT
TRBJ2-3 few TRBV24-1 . CATSDSLKIADTQYF TGTGCCACCAGTGATTCCCTCAAGATCGCAGATACGCAGTATTTT
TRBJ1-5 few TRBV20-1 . CSATKGLDQPQHF TGCAGTGCTACGAAGGGTCTGGATCAGCCCCAGCATTTT
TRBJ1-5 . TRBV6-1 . CASSEGNVQPQHF TGTGCCAGCAGTGAAGGCAATGTTCAGCCCCAGCATTTT
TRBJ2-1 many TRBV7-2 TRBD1 CASSLGQGAVNEQFF TGTGCCAGCAGCTTAGGACAGGGGGCTGTCAATGAGCAGTTCTTC